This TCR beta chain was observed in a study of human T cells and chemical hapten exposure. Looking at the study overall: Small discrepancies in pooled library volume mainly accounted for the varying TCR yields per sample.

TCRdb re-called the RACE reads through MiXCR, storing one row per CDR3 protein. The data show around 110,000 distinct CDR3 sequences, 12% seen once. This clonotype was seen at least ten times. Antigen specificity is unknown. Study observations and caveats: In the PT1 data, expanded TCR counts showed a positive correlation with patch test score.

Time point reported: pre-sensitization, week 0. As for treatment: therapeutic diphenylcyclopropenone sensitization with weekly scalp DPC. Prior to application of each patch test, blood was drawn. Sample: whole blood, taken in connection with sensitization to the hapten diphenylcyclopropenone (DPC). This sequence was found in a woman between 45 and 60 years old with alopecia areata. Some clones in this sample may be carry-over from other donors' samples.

The CDR3 region is CASSLLGSSGRHEQYF. The CDR3 DNA sequence: TGTGCCAGCAGCTTATTGGGGTCCAGCGGGAGGCACGAGCAGTACTTC. This chain joins TRBV13 and TRBJ2-7, with 9 bases lining up with TRBD2. Germline values: CDR1 PRHDT, CDR2 FYEKMQ (reference sequence). This CDR3 has 16 amino acids. V was pared by 2 bases and J by 5 bases, with 10 bases of the junction left unmatched.